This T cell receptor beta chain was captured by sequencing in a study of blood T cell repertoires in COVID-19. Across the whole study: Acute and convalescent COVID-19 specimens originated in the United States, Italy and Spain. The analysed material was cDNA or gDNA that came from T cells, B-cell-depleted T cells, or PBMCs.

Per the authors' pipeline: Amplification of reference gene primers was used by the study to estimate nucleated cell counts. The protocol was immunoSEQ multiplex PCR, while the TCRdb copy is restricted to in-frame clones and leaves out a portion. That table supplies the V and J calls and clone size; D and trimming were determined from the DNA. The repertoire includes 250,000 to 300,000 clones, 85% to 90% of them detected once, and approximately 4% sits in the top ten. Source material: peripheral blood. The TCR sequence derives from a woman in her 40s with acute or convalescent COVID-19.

The CDR3 DNA sequence: TGTGCCAGCGAGGGACAGGGCGGTTCACCCCTCCACTTT. Protein sequence: CASEGQGGSPLHF. The gene calls are TRBV9 and TRBJ1-6, with 9 positions matching TRBD1. From germline, CDR1 is SGDLS and CDR2 YYNGEE. V trimming: 7 bases; J trimming: 9 bases; junction bases outside the gene matches: 5. The CDR3 runs to 13 residues.